One sample yielded the 9 T cell receptor beta chains listed below, sequenced in a study of CD8 T cells in ankylosing spondylitis. TCRdb processed the 5' RACE reads anew with MiXCR; each CDR3 protein has one entry. The table includes more than 600,000 distinct CDR3 sequences, about 20% detected once. Their antigens are not known. Study-level results: Seemingly characteristic of ankylosing spondylitis blood was a TCR beta motif consisting of fewer than 10 highly homologous variants.

Sequencing was carried out using blood, either unsorted or a sorted T cell fraction (not recorded which). All receptors derive from a male donor with ankylosing spondylitis.

The chain recombines TRBV7-8 with TRBJ2-3; possible D gene TRBD1, 5 bases. Germline V CDR1 and CDR2: SGHVS, FQNEAQ. The CDR3 length is 15 residues. Trimming removed 5 bases at V and 4 bases at J, with 16 bases between. The DNA for the CDR3 is TGTGCCAGCAGCCCACAGGTCCGGGCAGCAGATACGCAGTATTTT. This translates into CASSPQVRAADTQYF.

This chain connects TRBV12-3 or TRBV12-4 to TRBJ2-3; 9 bases map to TRBD2. The V segment lost 5 bases and the J segment 4 bases; nucleotides outside the gene matches: 10. The CDR3 is made up of 16 amino acids. This CDR3 reads CASSPYSGSSPDTQYF. The DNA for the CDR3 is TGTGCCAGCAGTCCATATAGCGGGAGCTCCCCAGATACGCAGTATTTT.

The V call is TRBV5-6, the J call TRBJ2-5; D may be TRBD2 (5 bases). The germline gives CDR1 SGHDT, CDR2 YYEEEE. Trimming took off 1 base at V and 4 bases at J, with 11 bases between the two ends. The CDR3 is 14 residues long. The CDR3 DNA follows: TGTGCCAGCAGCTTGTACGGGGATGTAGAGACCCAGTACTTC. Amino acid sequence: CASSLYGDVETQYF.

This clonotype was picked up a small number of times. The chain carries TRBV24-1 and TRBJ1-1, with 9 bases lining up with TRBD1. CDR1 is KGHDR and CDR2 is SFDVKD in the germline V gene. The CDR3 contains 15 residues. Trimming took 5 bases from V and 1 from J; bases not matched to a gene: 4. Written as DNA, the CDR3 is TGTGCCACCAGTGCGGGGACAGGGCCGAACACTGAAGCTTTCTTT. It encodes CATSAGTGPNTEAFF.

The rearrangement uses TRBV2 and TRBJ2-2; D remains ambiguous. The length of the CDR3 is 13 residues. The ends were cut back, 10 bases at V and 0 bases at J, with 9 bases in the middle. The germline CDR1 and CDR2 sequences are SNHLY and FYNNEI. CDR3 in amino acids: CATGASNTGELFF. The CDR3 nucleotides read TGTGCCACCGGAGCGTCGAACACCGGGGAGCTGTTTTTT. The full variable domain, completed using reference TRBV2 and TRBJ2-2, is EPEVTQTPSHQVTQMGQEVILRCVPISNHLYFYWYRQILGQKVEFLVSFYNNEISEKSEIFDDQFSVERPDGSNFTLKIRSTKLEDSAMYFCATGASNTGELFFGEGSRLTVL.

CDR3 coding DNA: TGTGCCAGCAGGGATGCGGGAGCCAGCACAGATACGCAGTATTTT. It specifies CASRDAGASTDTQYF. The chain has TRBV12-3 or TRBV12-4 and TRBJ2-3, with TRBD2 identical over 7 bases. Trimming removed 6 bases from V and 0 bases from J; junction bases left unmatched: 6. CDR3 size: 15 residues.

The chain links TRBV20-1 to TRBJ2-2; D is unresolved. Trimming removed 4 bases at V and 0 bases at J, with 12 bases between. This CDR3 region has 15 residues. Per germline, CDR1 DFQATT and CDR2 SNEGSKA (reference sequence). In DNA form, the CDR3 reads TGCAGTGCTAAAGTCGTGGCAGCGAACACCGGGGAGCTGTTTTTT. It yields the protein CSAKVVAANTGELFF.

This clonotype was counted many times. The CDR3 sequence is CASSLNRGGTDTQYF. CDR3 DNA: TGTGCCAGCAGTTTAAACCGGGGAGGGACAGATACGCAGTATTTT. The V call is TRBV12-3 or TRBV12-4, the J call TRBJ2-3; 7 bases map to TRBD2. This CDR3 region has 15 residues. V lost 2 bases to trimming and J lost 3 bases; unmatched junction nucleotides: 5.

This clonotype was counted between two and nine times. The V and J genes are TRBV2 and TRBJ1-2, with D perhaps matching TRBD1 (6 bases). The V gene lost 5 bases and the J gene lost 6 bases, with 16 bases spanning the gap. The CDR3 extends over 14 amino acids. Germline assignment: CDR1 SNHLY and CDR2 FYNNEI. Here the CDR3 reads CASSLGTGNDGYTF. The DNA for the CDR3 is TGTGCCAGCAGTCTCGGTACAGGGAACGATGGCTACACCTTC. The variable domain in full, with the rest retrieved from reference TRBV2 and TRBJ1-2, is EPEVTQTPSHQVTQMGQEVILRCVPISNHLYFYWYRQILGQKVEFLVSFYNNEISEKSEIFDDQFSVERPDGSNFTLKIRSTKLEDSAMYFCASSLGTGNDGYTFGSGTRLTVV.